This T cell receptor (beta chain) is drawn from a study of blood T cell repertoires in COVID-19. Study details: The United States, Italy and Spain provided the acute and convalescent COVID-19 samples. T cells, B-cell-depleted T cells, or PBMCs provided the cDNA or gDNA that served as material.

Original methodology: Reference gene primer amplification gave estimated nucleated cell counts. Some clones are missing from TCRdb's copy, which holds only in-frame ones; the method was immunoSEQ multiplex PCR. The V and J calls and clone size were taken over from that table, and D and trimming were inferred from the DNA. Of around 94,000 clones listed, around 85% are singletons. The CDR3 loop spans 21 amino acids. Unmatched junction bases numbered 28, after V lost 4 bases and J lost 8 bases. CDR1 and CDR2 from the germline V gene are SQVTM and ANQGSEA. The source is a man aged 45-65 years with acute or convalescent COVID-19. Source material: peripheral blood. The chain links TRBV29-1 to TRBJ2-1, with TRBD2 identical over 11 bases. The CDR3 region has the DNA TGCAGCGTTGGGACAGGGACTTTCACTAGCGGGAGATGGCGACCTTTGGATGAGCAGTTCTTC. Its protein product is CSVGTGTFTSGRWRPLDEQFF.